The 3 T cell receptor beta chains in this list originate from one sample, sequenced in a study of monozygotic twins with cystic fibrosis. TCRdb's copy holds only in-frame clones and misses some; the assay was immunoSEQ multiplex PCR. The table records roughly 30,000 clones, approximately 92% of them present only once. Sequenced material: blood. All receptors come from a girl aged 2 to 9 with cystic fibrosis.

The rearrangement joins TRBV28 to TRBJ1-1; D is uncertain. Trimming shortened V by 6 bases and J by 3 bases, and 17 bases separated the two germline ends. Germline V gene lookup returns CDR1 MDHEN and CDR2 SYDVKM. The CDR3 is made up of 15 amino acids. The CDR3 nucleotides read TGTGCCAGCAGGGGCCGAACAACTCGGGACACTGAAGCTTTCTTT. Protein product: CASRGRTTRDTEAFF.

The CDR3 DNA reads TGTGCCAGCAGCTTAGGATTCTCCCAGGTGGGAAAAGGGGAGACCCAGTACTTC. Its protein is CASSLGFSQVGKGETQYF. This rearrangement joins TRBV11-2 to TRBJ2-5; D call uncertain. Trimming pared 1 base from V and 5 bases from J, leaving 23 bases between. From germline, CDR1 is SGHAT and CDR2 FQNNGV. The CDR3 spans 18 residues.

DNA of the CDR3: TGTGCCAGCAGCCTTGGGGGCGGCCAGCCCCAGCATTTT. This encodes CASSLGGGQPQHF. V is TRBV5-6 and J is TRBJ1-5, with a possible D match to TRBD1 (6 bases). Per the germline V gene, CDR1 is SGHDT and CDR2 is YYEEEE. The CDR3 loop spans 13 amino acids. V lost 4 bases to trimming and J lost 7 bases, with 12 bases between them.